This is a list of T cell receptor beta chains from one sample in a study of blood T cell repertoires in COVID-19. The protocol was immunoSEQ multiplex PCR, while the TCRdb copy is restricted to in-frame clones and leaves out a portion. This sample yields about 200,000 clones, of which 70% to 85% are seen a single time; about 13% belongs to the top ten. Material for sequencing was peripheral blood. Receptor source: a human donor in a cohort sampled during active COVID-19. Both conserved end residues are part of each CDR3. The D gene is left open where the match is weak. Not every row has a clone size; where given, it reads once, few, many or a size class.

d_gene: NA
j_gene: TRBJ2-2
abundance: NA
v_gene: TRBV5-4
CDR3nt: TGTGCCAGCAGCTATGCTCTGGGAGCGAACACCGGGGAGCTGTTTTTT
CDR3aa: CASSYALGANTGELFF

d_gene: TRBD2
j_gene: TRBJ2-2
abundance: NA
v_gene: TRBV20-1
CDR3nt: TGCAGTGCTAGTCTGGCGGCTAGCGGGAGGGCCGCGGAGCTGTTTTTT
CDR3aa: CSASLAASGRAAELFF

d_gene: NA
j_gene: TRBJ1-2
abundance: NA
v_gene: TRBV25-1
CDR3nt: TGTGCCAGCAGTGCATCGGACTACTATGGCTACACCTTC
CDR3aa: CASSASDYYGYTF

d_gene: NA
j_gene: TRBJ2-7
abundance: few
v_gene: TRBV25-1
CDR3nt: TGTGCCAGCAGTGGGACACACTACGAGCAGTACTTC
CDR3aa: CASSGTHYEQYF

d_gene: NA
j_gene: TRBJ2-4
abundance: NA
v_gene: TRBV28
CDR3nt: TGTGCCAGCAGTCCTCCCCGACAGATAGCCAAAAACATTCAGTACTTC
CDR3aa: CASSPPRQIAKNIQYF

d_gene: NA
j_gene: TRBJ2-3
abundance: NA
v_gene: TRBV25-1
CDR3nt: TGTGCCAGCAGTGAATGGGGGGTAAGCACAGATACGCAGTATTTT
CDR3aa: CASSEWGVSTDTQYF

d_gene: NA
j_gene: TRBJ1-4
abundance: NA
v_gene: TRBV4-1
CDR3nt: TGCGCCAGCAGCCAAATCACGGGCTCCAGGGATGAAAAACTGTTTTTT
CDR3aa: CASSQITGSRDEKLFF

d_gene: NA
j_gene: TRBJ1-5
abundance: NA
v_gene: TRBV27
CDR3nt: TGTGCCAGCAGTGTGAGTCGGGGGAAGCAGCCCCAGCATTTT
CDR3aa: CASSVSRGKQPQHF

d_gene: NA
j_gene: TRBJ2-5
abundance: NA
v_gene: TRBV7-2
CDR3nt: TGTGCCAGCAGCTTCCACGGGAGTGGGGAGACCCAGTACTTC
CDR3aa: CASSFHGSGETQYF

d_gene: NA
j_gene: TRBJ1-2
abundance: NA
v_gene: TRBV23-1
CDR3nt: TGCGCCAGCAGTCCCAGACGGGATAACTATGGCTACACCTTC
CDR3aa: CASSPRRDNYGYTF

d_gene: NA
j_gene: TRBJ2-7
abundance: few
v_gene: TRBV4-1
CDR3nt: TGCGCCAGCAGCCAAGATTGGCGGGGGCCCTACGAGCAGTACTTC
CDR3aa: CASSQDWRGPYEQYF

d_gene: TRBD1
j_gene: TRBJ1-4
abundance: few
v_gene: TRBV11-2
CDR3nt: TGTGCCAGCAGCATACGACAGGGAATTGAAAAACTGTTTTTT
CDR3aa: CASSIRQGIEKLFF

d_gene: TRBD1
j_gene: TRBJ2-3
abundance: NA
v_gene: TRBV30
CDR3nt: TGTGCCTGGGACAGGGGGCTGAGCACAGATACGCAGTATTTT
CDR3aa: CAWDRGLSTDTQYF

d_gene: TRBD1
j_gene: TRBJ1-1
abundance: NA
v_gene: TRBV19
CDR3nt: TGTGCCAGTAGTGCCCAGACAGGGGGCACTGAAGCTTTCTTT
CDR3aa: CASSAQTGGTEAFF

d_gene: TRBD1
j_gene: TRBJ2-7
abundance: once
v_gene: TRBV3-1/TRBV3-2
CDR3nt: TGTGCCAGCAGCCATAGGGGGCAGGGGGTTTACTACGAGCAGTACTTC
CDR3aa: CASSHRGQGVYYEQYF

d_gene: TRBD1
j_gene: TRBJ2-5
abundance: once
v_gene: TRBV9
CDR3nt: TGTGCCAGCAGCGCCTACAGGGGGCGCGAAGAGACCCAGTACTTC
CDR3aa: CASSAYRGREETQYF